This note documents a single T cell receptor (beta chain) sequence. What it binds is unknown. Other DNA sequences within the sample encode an identical CDR3. The source of the sample is a study of a mutant IDH1 vaccine in newly diagnosed glioma. Overall study context: Patients received vaccination from 4-6 weeks after radiotherapy alone, or with temozolomide cycles.

Time point meaning: week 5, during vaccination. A single vaccine dose contained 300 ug of mutant IDH1 20-mer peptide, and topical imiquimod was used with it. CDR3 length: 14 amino acids. Germline lookup yields CDR1 MRHNA and CDR2 SNTAGT. With 0 bases clipped from V and 4 bases from J, the junction kept 1 base outside the gene matches. Sequencing used immunoSEQ multiplex PCR; TCRdb keeps in-frame clones, though not all of them. The sample has 30,000 to 40,000 clones, around 58% seen once. The chain is built from TRBV6-4 and TRBJ2-3; 7 bases are shared with TRBD2. The input for sequencing was PBMCs, taken from a glioma patient whose treatment included an IDH1 peptide vaccine. The receptor's source is a woman under 30 with glioma. Here the CDR3 reads CASSDSGGADTQYF. CDR3 bases: TGTGCCAGCAGTGACTCGGGGGGGGCAGATACGCAGTATTTT.